Below, one TCR beta chain is given with its context. Antigen: not known. Sequencing libraries for TCR beta were prepared with iRepertoire HTBI primers and Arm-PCR of CDR3 regions. Using its own MiXCR run on the multiplex PCR reads, TCRdb lists one record per CDR3 protein. The top ten hold over 7.5% of the sample, which has about 540,000 distinct CDR3 sequences, about 13% seen once. The sample belongs to a study of regulatory T cells in long-lasting Graves disease. Study-wide results and limits: Newly diagnosed patients had higher TCR diversity than persistent Graves' patients did.

There are 15 residues in the CDR3. Germline V gives CDR1 SGHKS, CDR2 YYEKEE (reference sequence). Documented time point: newly diagnosed GD, antithyroid drugs for less than 3 months. TCR sequences were obtained from RNA taken from PBMCs. The sample was also linked to a second study, of T cells in Graves' hyperthyroidism and ophthalmopathy.

Sequenced material: peripheral blood mononuclear cells (PBMCs), taken at new diagnosis, from a patient treated with antithyroid drugs. This sequence originates from a man aged 30 to 45 with Graves disease. The chain carries TRBV5-5 and TRBJ2-1; D unclear. The DNA end is a closer match to TRBJ2-5, so the J assignment may be wrong. CDR3 DNA sequence: TGTGCCAGCAGCTTGGAGTGGGGATTCCTAGAGACCCAGTACTTC. Protein: CASSLEWGFLETQYF.